Following are 10 T cell receptor beta chains from one sample sequenced in a study of identical twins listed by TCRdb under 2016. Receptor amplification or capture employed 5' RACE. The sequencer was an Illumina HiSeq 2000. TCRdb reworked the public reads: Q25 trimming with fastp, MiXCR clone assembly, productive beta chains retained. Entries are consolidated by CDR3 protein sequence, retaining the most common genes and DNA. The sample contains roughly 700,000 distinct CDR3 sequences, over 8.5% of them found a single time. The leading ten clones occupy around 0.95% of the sample. The sample was also linked to a second study, of yellow fever vaccine responses in identical twins.

Sequencing was done on a sample of PBMCs. These receptors were taken from a woman younger than 35 in good health.

This clonotype was counted at least ten times. The V and J genes are TRBV20-1 and TRBJ2-3, with D possibly being TRBD2 (5 bases). The V gene's germline CDR1 is DFQATT and CDR2 SNEGSKA (reference sequence). V was shortened by 5 bases and J by 3 bases, with 6 bases between the two germline ends. The CDR3 length is 11 residues. The CDR3 sequence is CSAGGTDTQYF. The CDR3 nucleotides read TGCAGTGCTGGCGGGACAGATACGCAGTATTTT.

This clonotype was detected ten times or more. V usage is TRBV12-3 or TRBV12-4 and J usage is TRBJ1-5; 7 nucleotides line up with TRBD1. The CDR3 contains 15 residues. Losses at the gene ends were 6 bases for V and 4 bases for J; bases not matched to a gene: 9. The CDR3 is CASRATGMRNQPQHF. CDR3 nucleotides: TGTGCCAGCAGGGCGACAGGGATGCGTAATCAGCCCCAGCATTTT.

This clonotype appeared a few times. One end of the junction varies from germline; a read error may be responsible. The J gene is TRBJ1-4, the V gene TRBV5-1, with 10 nucleotides matching TRBD1. The CDR3 runs 16 residues. Germline assignment: CDR1 SGHRS and CDR2 YFSETQ. CDR3 sequence reads: CASSLGDRGTNEKLFF. CDR3 bases: TGCGCCAGCAGCTTGGGGGACAGGGGTACTAATGAGAAACTGTTTTTT.

This clonotype was observed a handful of times. The chain carries TRBV12-3 or TRBV12-4 and TRBJ2-5, with 9 bases matching TRBD2. V was clipped by 5 bases and J by 0 bases; unmatched bases: 13. CDR3 size: 18 residues. This chain's CDR3 is CASSTIGLALLYQETQYF. The CDR3 DNA follows: TGTGCCAGCAGTACTATAGGACTAGCGCTTCTATACCAAGAGACCCAGTACTTC.

In regard to this clonotype: One end of the junction varies from germline; a read error may be responsible. This sequence joins TRBV7-7 and TRBJ2-1; 12 nucleotides match TRBD2. The germline V gene has CDR1 SSHAT and CDR2 FNYEAQ (reference sequence). CDR3 length: 18 residues. The CDR3 here is CASSSGLAGWSSYNEQFF. The CDR3 nucleotides are TGTGCTAGCAGCTCTGGACTAGCGGGATGGAGCTCCTACAATGAGCAGTTCTTC.

The chain has TRBV7-2 and TRBJ2-1; TRBD2 matches at 13 bases. CDR1 is SGHTA and CDR2 is FQGNSA in the germline V gene. The length of the CDR3 is 17 residues. The junction had 11 bases not matched to a gene; V was cut back by 5 bases and J by 7 bases. The CDR3 sequence is CASSLPTSGGDGNEQFF. As DNA, the CDR3 is TGTGCCAGCAGCCTACCTACTAGCGGGGGGGATGGAAATGAGCAGTTCTTC. The variable domain in full, completed from reference TRBV7-2 and TRBJ2-1, reads GAGVSQSPSNKVTEKGKDVELRCDPISGHTALYWYRQSLGQGLEFLIYFQGNSAPDKSGLPSDRFSAERTGGSVSTLTIQRTQQEDSAVYLCASSLPTSGGDGNEQFFGPGTRLTVL.

J is TRBJ2-1 and V is TRBV2; D gene ambiguous. CDR1 is SNHLY, CDR2 FYNNEI, per germline. The length of the CDR3 is 16 residues. Trimming shortened V by 3 bases and J by 10 bases, and 22 bases separated the two germline ends. This CDR3 reads CASSDGSRISRTEQFF. The CDR3 DNA sequence: TGTGCCAGCAGTGATGGCTCTCGGATTTCCCGAACAGAGCAGTTCTTC.

This clonotype was seen ten or more times. The J gene is TRBJ1-4, the V gene TRBV7-9; D gene unclear. CDR1 SEHNR and CDR2 FQNEAQ come from the germline V gene (reference sequence). Trimming took 6 bases from V and 5 from J, leaving 10 bases between them. CDR3 length equals 13 residues. CDR3 sequence: CASRPLSNEKLFF. Here the CDR3 DNA reads TGTGCCAGCAGGCCATTGTCCAATGAAAAACTGTTTTTT.

The chain joins TRBV7-2 to TRBJ2-7; 7 positions match TRBD1. Germline V gives CDR1 SGHTA, CDR2 FQGNSA. The CDR3 length is 15 residues. V shed 0 bases, J shed 8 bases, and the junction held 10 bases outside the gene matches. DNA of the CDR3: TGTGCCAGCAGCTTAGCGGGCGCAGGGGGTGGGAAGCAGTACTTC. Translated, it gives CASSLAGAGGGKQYF.

This sequence joins TRBV24-1 and TRBJ2-7; 9 nucleotides agree with TRBD1. With V trimmed by 4 bases and J by 5 bases, 5 bases remained unmatched. The CDR3 is made up of 14 amino acids. CDR1 KGHDR and CDR2 SFDVKD come from the germline V gene. The CDR3 loop reads CATSDRTGDHEQYF. CDR3 coding DNA: TGTGCCACCAGTGACAGGACAGGGGACCACGAGCAGTACTTC.